This T cell receptor (beta chain) was retrieved from a study of T cells in Graves' hyperthyroidism and ophthalmopathy. The CDR3 sequence is 15 residues long. Losses at the gene ends were 6 bases for V and 2 bases for J; bases not matched to a gene: 6. Germline loops: CDR1 LNHDA, CDR2 SQIVND (reference sequence). This clonotype was seen a handful of times. Amplification yielded TCR beta CDR3 regions, with RNA transcripts as the source. During a first-round RT-PCR of the TCR CDR3, the HTBI primer set was used. TCRdb redid the calling of the multiplex PCR reads with MiXCR, one entry per CDR3 protein. In the table there are under 600,000 distinct CDR3 sequences, more than 15% of which are singletons.

The chain joins TRBV19 to TRBJ2-7, with 11 bases lining up with TRBD2. This TCR derives from a woman aged 40 to 50 with Graves' ophthalmopathy. The sequenced sample consisted of blood. CDR3 bases: TGTGCCAGTAGCTCTAGCGGGGGGAGTACCTACGAGCAGTACTTC. This gives the protein CASSSSGGSTYEQYF.